This is a list of T cell receptor beta chains from one sample in a study of identical twins. Each CDR3 protein gets one entry after TCRdb re-called the 5' RACE reads with MiXCR. The sample yields 1,800,000 or so distinct CDR3 sequences, under 35% seen once. The sequencing sample was made of cord blood. All receptors derive from a newborn girl in good health. The CDR3 runs from the conserved cysteine through the conserved F or W. Fields, in order: CDR3 DNA, CDR3 protein, clone size, D gene, V gene, J gene. A D gene is named only where the DNA matches it firmly. Clone size is stated in some rows and not others, as once, few, many or a class when expanded.

DNA: TGTGCCATCAGCGGACAGAATGCAACTAATGAAAAACTGTTTTTT; CDR3: CAISGQNATNEKLFF; size: -; D: -; V: TRBV10-3; J: TRBJ1-4
DNA: TGCAGTGCTAGAGTTTGGGGGATCCACGAGCAGTACTTC; CDR3: CSARVWGIHEQYF; size: -; D: -; V: TRBV20-1; J: TRBJ2-7
DNA: TGTGCCAGCAGCCTGGGACAGGGGAACACTGAAGTTTTCTTT; CDR3: CASSLGQGNTEVFF; size: -; D: TRBD1; V: TRBV4-2; J: TRBJ1-1
DNA: TGCAGTGCCCTTAGGACAGGGAACCAAGAGACCCAGTACTTC; CDR3: CSALRTGNQETQYF; size: once; D: TRBD1; V: TRBV20-1; J: TRBJ2-5
DNA: TGTGCCAGCAGTTTATCGGGGGCGCGGAATGGCTACACCTTC; CDR3: CASSLSGARNGYTF; size: many; D: -; V: TRBV27; J: TRBJ1-2
DNA: TGTGCCACCAGCACCCAGAGGGGCCTAGCCAAAAACATTCAGTACTTC; CDR3: CATSTQRGLAKNIQYF; size: -; D: -; V: TRBV15; J: TRBJ2-4
DNA: TGTGCCAGCAGCCATCTCGGACAGTATGGCTACACCTTC; CDR3: CASSHLGQYGYTF; size: few; D: -; V: TRBV3-1; J: TRBJ1-2
DNA: TGCGCCAGCAGCCAAGATCGAGCGGGGGGGCGCAATGAGCAGTTCTTC; CDR3: CASSQDRAGGRNEQFF; size: few; D: TRBD2; V: TRBV4-1; J: TRBJ2-1
DNA: TGTGCCAGCAGCGCCATGACTGAAAACACAGATACGCAGTATTTT; CDR3: CASSAMTENTDTQYF; size: -; D: -; V: TRBV5-6; J: TRBJ2-3
DNA: TGTGCCAGCAGCTTGGCGGGAAATACCTACAATGAGCAGTTCTTC; CDR3: CASSLAGNTYNEQFF; size: few; D: -; V: TRBV5-6; J: TRBJ2-1
DNA: TGTGCCAGCAGATACAGGGTTGGTGACTATGGCTACACCTTC; CDR3: CASRYRVGDYGYTF; size: few; D: -; V: TRBV6-1; J: TRBJ1-2
DNA: TGTGCCATCAGCCCCATGCGGGACAGGAATCAGCCCCAGCATTTT; CDR3: CAISPMRDRNQPQHF; size: once; D: TRBD1; V: TRBV10-3; J: TRBJ1-5
DNA: TGTGCCAGCAGCCAAAGGTTATTAGCGGGAGGCTCCTACGAGCAGTACTTC; CDR3: CASSQRLLAGGSYEQYF; size: -; D: TRBD2; V: TRBV3-1; J: TRBJ2-7
DNA: TGTGCCAGCAGTCCTCAACGGGAATACGGCTACACCTTC; CDR3: CASSPQREYGYTF; size: few; D: -; V: TRBV28; J: TRBJ1-2
DNA: TGCAGTGCTGCGACTTCAGGGGCCTACGAGCAGTACTTC; CDR3: CSAATSGAYEQYF; size: few; D: -; V: TRBV20-1; J: TRBJ2-7
DNA: TGTGCCAGCAGCCAAGGTAAGGGACAGGGGTACAATGAGCAGTACTTC; CDR3: CASSQGKGQGYNEQYF; size: -; D: TRBD1; V: TRBV14; J: TRBJ2-7
DNA: TGCGCCAGCAGCCAAGAGAGTGAAAAACTGTTTTTT; CDR3: CASSQESEKLFF; size: -; D: -; V: TRBV4-1; J: TRBJ1-4
DNA: TGTGCCAGCAGCGACAGGGTGAGGGGCTATGGCTACACCTTC; CDR3: CASSDRVRGYGYTF; size: -; D: TRBD1; V: TRBV11-2; J: TRBJ1-2
DNA: TGTGCCAGCAGTGATCAAAGGAGCGACTATGGCTACACCTTC; CDR3: CASSDQRSDYGYTF; size: few; D: -; V: TRBV25-1; J: TRBJ1-2
DNA: TGCGCCAGCAGCCAAGATGGCCTAGCTTACAATGAGCAGTTCTTC; CDR3: CASSQDGLAYNEQFF; size: many; D: -; V: TRBV4-1; J: TRBJ2-1
DNA: TGTGCCAGCAGACCCGACAGGGCAAGCTCCTATAATTCACCCCTCCACTTT; CDR3: CASRPDRASSYNSPLHF; size: few; D: TRBD1; V: TRBV27; J: TRBJ1-6
DNA: TGTGCCACCAGCAGCCTGTGTACAGGGGTGAACACTGAAGCTTTCTTT; CDR3: CATSSLCTGVNTEAFF; size: few; D: TRBD1; V: TRBV15; J: TRBJ1-1